The 10 T cell receptor beta chains below come from one sample, sequenced in a study of response to subunit inactivated influenza vaccine. From the RT-PCR reads, TCRdb called clonotypes with MiXCR, one entry per CDR3 protein. The sample yields 150,000 to 200,000 distinct CDR3 sequences, approximately 12% seen once. These same data were also listed under a study on T cells expressing NK-cell markers. As that report states: TCR beta cDNA was made by 5'RACE template switching with UMIs.

This material consisted of CD8+ T cells sorted from PBMCs, taken approximately 12 days after vaccination. Receptor source: a man in his forties or fifties who received an inactivated influenza vaccine.

V and J are TRBV24-1 and TRBJ2-5; D is undetermined. There are 13 residues in the CDR3. Germline values: CDR1 KGHDR, CDR2 SFDVKD. V was pared by 3 bases and J by 2 bases, with 6 bases between. Here the CDR3 DNA reads TGTGCCACCAGTGATATAGTACAAGAGACCCAGTACTTC. Translated: CATSDIVQETQYF.

The rearrangement links TRBV14 to TRBJ2-1; D is possibly TRBD2 (5 bases). Trimming removed 0 bases at V and 3 bases at J, with 15 bases between. The CDR3 runs 17 residues. Germline CDR1 is SGHDN and CDR2 is FVKESK. The CDR3 nucleotides are TGTGCCAGCAGCCAAGATGAACGCCTAGCAGGCTACAATGAGCAGTTCTTC. This codes for CASSQDERLAGYNEQFF.

This clonotype was picked up many times. The gene calls are TRBV9 and TRBJ1-1; D is unclear. Germline V gene sequence: CDR1 SGDLS, CDR2 YYNGEE. Trimming cost V 2 bases and J 1 base, with 6 bases left between them. This CDR3 is built from 13 residues. CDR3 DNA sequence: TGTGCCAGCAGCGTTGGAAAGAACACTGAAGCTTTCTTT. Its translation is CASSVGKNTEAFF.

V gene TRBV20-1 combines with J gene TRBJ2-7, with a weak D call TRBD2 (5 bases). Germline CDR1 reads DFQATT; CDR2 reads SNEGSKA (reference sequence). This CDR3 is 14 amino acids long. V lost 0 bases, J lost 3 bases, and 12 bases lay in between. CDR3 nucleotide sequence: TGCAGTGCTAGAGAAGGACGGACTTTCTACGAGCAGTACTTC. Amino acids: CSAREGRTFYEQYF.

This clonotype was recorded at least ten times. J is TRBJ2-2 and V is TRBV28; TRBD2 aligns across 7 bases. Trimming at V came to 4 bases and at J to 1 base, leaving 6 bases not matched to a gene. Germline values: CDR1 MDHEN, CDR2 SYDVKM. There are 16 residues in the CDR3. The CDR3 sequence: CASSSLADQNTGELFF. In DNA, the CDR3 is TGTGCCAGCAGTTCCCTAGCGGACCAGAACACCGGGGAGCTGTTTTTT.

This clonotype was observed many times. DNA for the CDR3: TGCAGCGTTGAAGAACTAGCGGGGGGGCCTGAGACCCAGTACTTC. It codes for CSVEELAGGPETQYF. The gene calls are TRBV29-1 and TRBJ2-5; 13 bases align to TRBD2. Germline V gene lookup returns CDR1 SQVTM and CDR2 ANQGSEA. V shed 0 bases, J shed 5 bases, and the junction held 3 bases outside the gene matches. The CDR3 is 15 amino acids.

V usage is TRBV7-2 and J usage is TRBJ2-1; the D is unclear. The germline gives CDR1 SGHTA, CDR2 FQGNSA. The CDR3 is 16 residues long. Trimming removed 5 bases at V and 5 bases at J, with 19 bases between. The CDR3 bases are TGTGCCAGCAGCGGCCAAGGGTCGCCCTGGGACAATGAGCAGTTCTTC. It yields the protein CASSGQGSPWDNEQFF.

This clonotype was detected ten times or more. This chain joins TRBV29-1 and TRBJ2-6; 10 bases fit TRBD1. V shed 4 bases, J shed 4 bases, and the junction held 10 bases outside the gene matches. The germline CDR1 and CDR2 sequences are SQVTM and ANQGSEA. The CDR3 is made up of 17 amino acids. The CDR3 here is CSVVSGTGESGANVLTF. CDR3 nucleotides: TGCAGCGTTGTTTCTGGGACAGGGGAATCGGGGGCCAACGTCCTGACTTTC.

The table lists this clonotype with a few counts. The V gene is TRBV7-8, the J gene TRBJ2-3; 7 bases line up with TRBD2. Germline trimming cut 0 bases from V and 2 bases from J; bases unmatched to any gene: 5. The CDR3 covers 16 residues. Germline V gives CDR1 SGHVS, CDR2 FQNEAQ. This CDR3 reads CASSLAPAGYTDTQYF. CDR3 DNA sequence: TGTGCCAGCAGCTTAGCGCCAGCGGGGTACACAGATACGCAGTATTTT.

V is TRBV4-3 and J is TRBJ1-2, with a weak D call TRBD1 (6 bases). V was trimmed by 0 bases and J by 3 bases, leaving 23 bases between them. The germline V gene encodes CDR1 LGHNA and CDR2 YSLEER. This CDR3 comprises 19 residues. The CDR3, as DNA: TGCGCCAGCAGCCAAGAATGGTTGGGGGAACAGGGCGGTGACTATGGCTACACCTTC. It codes for CASSQEWLGEQGGDYGYTF.